Given below is one T cell receptor beta chain in context. Measured with immunoSEQ multiplex PCR; TCRdb has only the in-frame clones, and not every one. The profile shows roughly 83,000 clones, around 80% of them singletons. This specimen comes from a study of control samples from healthy donors and cancer patients. CDR3 length: 14 amino acids. The receptor was isolated from a woman aged 55-75 years in good health. The sample taken for sequencing was blood. The chain couples TRBV7-5 to TRBJ2-5; the table's D call of TRBD1 was not tested on the DNA. TRBV7-5 represents a pseudogene. DNA of the CDR3: TGTGCCAGAAGCCACCAGGACAGGCAAGAGACCCAGTACTTC. It yields the protein CARSHQDRQETQYF.